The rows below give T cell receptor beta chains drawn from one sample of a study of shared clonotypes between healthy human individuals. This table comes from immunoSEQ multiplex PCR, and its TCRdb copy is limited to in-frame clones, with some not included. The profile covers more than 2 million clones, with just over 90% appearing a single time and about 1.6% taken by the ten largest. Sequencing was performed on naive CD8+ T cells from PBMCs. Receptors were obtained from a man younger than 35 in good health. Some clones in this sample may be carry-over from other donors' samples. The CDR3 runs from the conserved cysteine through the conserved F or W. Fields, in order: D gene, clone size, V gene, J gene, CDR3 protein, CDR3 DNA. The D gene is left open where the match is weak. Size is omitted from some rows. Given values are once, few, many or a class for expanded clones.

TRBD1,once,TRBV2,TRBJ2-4,CASRRRDRAKNIQYF,TGTGCCAGCAGACGCCGGGACAGGGCCAAAAACATTCAGTACTTC
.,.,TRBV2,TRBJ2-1,CASTTGFTLDEQFF,TGTGCCAGCACTACGGGTTTTACACTTGATGAGCAGTTCTTC
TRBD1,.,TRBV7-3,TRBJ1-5,CASSLTGGSNQPQHF,TGTGCCAGCAGCTTAACAGGGGGCAGCAATCAGCCCCAGCATTTT
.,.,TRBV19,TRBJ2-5,CASSIRLKETQYF,TGTGCCAGTAGTATTCGACTGAAAGAGACCCAGTACTTC
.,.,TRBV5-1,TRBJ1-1,CASSFRGAIAEAFF,TGCGCCAGCAGCTTCAGGGGTGCGATCGCTGAAGCTTTCTTT
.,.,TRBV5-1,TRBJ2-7,CASMGQASYEQYF,TGCGCCAGCATGGGTCAGGCCTCCTACGAGCAGTACTTC
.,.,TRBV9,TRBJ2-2,CASARLGVTGELFF,TGTGCCAGCGCCAGACTAGGAGTAACCGGGGAGCTGTTTTTT
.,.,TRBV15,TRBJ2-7,CATSRSRGQIFHEQYF,TGTGCCACCAGCAGGTCTAGAGGACAGATATTCCACGAGCAGTACTTC
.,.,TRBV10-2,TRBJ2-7,CASSERGVYEQYF,TGCGCCAGCAGTGAAAGAGGGGTCTACGAGCAGTACTTC
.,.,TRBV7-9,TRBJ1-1,CASSLAGIAEAFF,TGTGCCAGCAGCTTAGCTGGCATCGCTGAAGCTTTCTTT
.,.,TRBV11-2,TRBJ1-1,CASSSPVGWTEAFF,TGTGCCAGCAGCTCTCCTGTAGGGTGGACTGAAGCTTTCTTT
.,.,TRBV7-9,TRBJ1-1,CASSLGGVVTEAFF,TGTGCCAGCAGCTTAGGTGGTGTCGTCACTGAAGCTTTCTTT
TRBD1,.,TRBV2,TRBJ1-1,CASTSGGDRGNTEAFF,TGTGCCAGCACCTCTGGGGGGGACAGGGGAAACACTGAAGCTTTCTTT
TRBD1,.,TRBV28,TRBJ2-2,CASSHMGQGFGGELFF,TGTGCCAGCAGCCACATGGGACAGGGATTTGGCGGGGAGCTGTTTTTT
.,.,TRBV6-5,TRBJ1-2,CASSYSYKVNYGYTF,TGTGCCAGCAGTTACTCGTACAAGGTTAACTATGGCTACACCTTC
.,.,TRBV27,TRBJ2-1,CASSFDMGYNEQFF,TGTGCCAGCAGTTTTGATATGGGTTACAATGAGCAGTTCTTC
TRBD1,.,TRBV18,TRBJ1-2,CASSEDRDYGYTF,TGTGCCAGCTCAGAAGACAGGGATTATGGCTACACCTTC
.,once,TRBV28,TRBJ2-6,CASTKGAGANVLTF,TGTGCCAGCACCAAAGGGGCTGGGGCCAACGTCCTGACTTTC
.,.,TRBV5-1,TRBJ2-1,CASRLDRTPGEQFF,TGCGCCAGCCGACTAGATCGAACCCCCGGTGAGCAGTTCTTC
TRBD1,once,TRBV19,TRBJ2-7,CASSKPGQGLYEQYF,TGTGCCAGTAGTAAACCGGGACAGGGACTCTACGAGCAGTACTTC
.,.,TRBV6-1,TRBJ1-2,CASSEDDTLPYGYTF,TGTGCCAGCAGTGAAGACGATACCCTACCATATGGCTACACCTTC
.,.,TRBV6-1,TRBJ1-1,CASSDLSGAVGTEAFF,TGTGCCAGCAGTGATCTGTCGGGGGCTGTAGGCACTGAAGCTTTCTTT
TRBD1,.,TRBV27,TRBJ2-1,CASSSTGIGNEQFF,TGTGCCAGCAGTTCGACAGGGATTGGGAATGAGCAGTTCTTC
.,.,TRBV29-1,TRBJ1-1,CSVLGGKNTEAFF,TGCAGCGTTCTTGGAGGCAAAAACACTGAAGCTTTCTTT
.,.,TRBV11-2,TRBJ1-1,CASGASGLPTEAFF,TGTGCCAGCGGCGCTTCGGGACTCCCTACGGAAGCTTTCTTT
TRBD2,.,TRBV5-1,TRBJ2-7,CASSLEPGGFYEQYF,TGCGCCAGCAGCTTGGAACCGGGAGGTTTCTACGAGCAGTACTTC
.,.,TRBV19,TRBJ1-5,CASRSDSNQPQHF,TGTGCCAGTAGATCCGATAGCAATCAGCCCCAGCATTTT
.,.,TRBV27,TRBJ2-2,CASSFWNPPTGELFF,TGTGCCAGCAGTTTCTGGAACCCACCCACCGGGGAGCTGTTTTTT
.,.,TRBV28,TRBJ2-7,CASSPDALHYEQYF,TGTGCCAGCAGTCCCGACGCCCTACACTACGAGCAGTACTTC
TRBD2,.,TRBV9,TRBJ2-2,CASSSQPAGGPSGELFF,TGTGCCAGCAGCTCGCAACCAGCGGGAGGGCCCTCCGGGGAGCTGTTTTTT
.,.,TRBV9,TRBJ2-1,CASSVYGSYNEQFF,TGTGCCAGCAGCGTCTACGGGTCCTACAATGAGCAGTTCTTC
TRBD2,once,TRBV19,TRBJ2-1,CASSKGTSVYNEQFF,TGTGCCAGTAGTAAAGGGACTAGCGTTTACAATGAGCAGTTCTTC
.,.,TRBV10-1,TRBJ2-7,CASSKRGLAGYEQYF,TGCGCCAGCAGTAAGAGGGGTCTAGCTGGGTACGAGCAGTACTTC
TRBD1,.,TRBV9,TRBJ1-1,CASSVGDREYAEAFF,TGTGCCAGCAGCGTAGGGGACAGGGAATACGCTGAAGCTTTCTTT
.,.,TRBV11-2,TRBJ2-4,CASRARDTNSVAKNIQYF,TGTGCCAGCAGGGCCCGGGACACCAATTCAGTAGCCAAAAACATTCAGTACTTC
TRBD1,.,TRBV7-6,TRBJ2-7,CASSLDRVYEQYF,TGTGCCAGCAGCCTCGACAGGGTGTACGAGCAGTACTTC
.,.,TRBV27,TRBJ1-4,CASSPQGVRPATNEKLFF,TGTGCCAGCAGTCCGCAGGGTGTTAGGCCGGCAACTAATGAAAAACTGTTTTTT
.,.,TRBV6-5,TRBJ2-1,CASRPSGSPGNEQFF,TGTGCCAGCAGACCCAGCGGATCCCCAGGGAATGAGCAGTTCTTC
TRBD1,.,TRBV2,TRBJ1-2,CASSPIGGQALNGYTF,TGTGCCAGCAGCCCCATAGGGGGCCAGGCGCTTAATGGCTACACCTTC
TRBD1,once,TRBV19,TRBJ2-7,CASSTTGTGSYEQYF,TGTGCCAGTAGTACGACCGGGACAGGGTCCTACGAGCAGTACTTC
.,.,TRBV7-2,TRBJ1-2,CASSYIAGAHGYTF,TGTGCCAGCAGCTATATCGCAGGGGCCCATGGCTACACCTTC
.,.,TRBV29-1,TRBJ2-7,CSLSKGPGNEQYF,TGCAGCTTATCGAAGGGCCCTGGAAACGAGCAGTACTTC
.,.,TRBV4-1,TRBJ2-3,CASSQNVVNGGTDTQYF,TGCGCCAGCAGCCAAAACGTCGTCAATGGGGGGACAGATACGCAGTATTTT